Following are 21 T cell receptor beta chains from one sample sequenced in a study of T cells in tuberculosis. The data were produced by immunoSEQ multiplex PCR, yet TCRdb's version contains in-frame clones alone and is incomplete. The sample carries 37,000 or so clones, around 93% recorded once. The sample taken for sequencing was PBMCs. All receptors come from a donor between 5 and 29 years old with latent tuberculosis or without tuberculosis infection. Some clones in this sample may be carry-over from other donors' samples.

V usage is TRBV6-1 and J usage is TRBJ2-7, with TRBD2 matching over 13 bases. Losses at the gene ends were 4 bases for V and 1 base for J; bases not matched to a gene: 1. Per the germline V gene, CDR1 is MNHNS and CDR2 is SASEGT. The CDR3 contains 15 residues. The CDR3 DNA reads as TGTGCCAGCAGTGGGGGACTAGCGGGATCCTACGAGCAGTACGTC. Translation: CASSGGLAGSYEQYV.

The J gene is TRBJ2-7, the V gene TRBV5-4; weak D call: TRBD1 (5 bases). The CDR3 spans 14 residues. Germline CDR1 reads SGHNT; CDR2 reads YYREEE (reference sequence). V was cut by 4 bases and J by 4 bases, with 15 bases left in between. The CDR3 DNA is TGTGCCAGCAGCGAAGGGGCCGTTGGGTACGAGCAGTACTTC. This translates into CASSEGAVGYEQYF.

This clone has a handful of counts. The chain has TRBV18 and TRBJ2-7; perhaps TRBD1 as D (6 bases). CDR3 size: 14 residues. Germline V lookup: CDR1 KGHSH, CDR2 LQKENI. The ends were cut back, 5 bases at V and 1 base at J, with 12 bases in the middle. The CDR3 loop reads CASSARDKSYEQYV. CDR3 nucleotide sequence: TGTGCCAGCTCAGCCCGGGACAAGTCCTACGAGCAGTACGTC.

The rearrangement links TRBV5-1 to TRBJ2-3; D perhaps matches TRBD2 (5 bases). Deletions cut 3 bases from V and 0 bases from J, with 14 bases between. This CDR3 is built from 16 residues. Germline V gene data show CDR1 as SGHRS and CDR2 as YFSETQ. The CDR3 reads CASSYRPSGSTDTQYF. CDR3 sequence (DNA): TGCGCCAGCAGCTACCGCCCGAGCGGAAGCACAGATACGCAGTATTTT.

J is TRBJ2-1 and V is TRBV7-8; 7 nucleotides match TRBD2. There are 15 residues in the CDR3. V dropped 5 bases and J dropped 1; count of bases not matched to a gene: 5. In germline, CDR1 is SGHVS, CDR2 FQNEAQ. The CDR3 region has the DNA TGTGCCAGCAGCAGGGTGGGGGGGTCCTACAATGAGCAGTTCTTC. Protein sequence: CASSRVGGSYNEQFF.

The CDR3 coding sequence is TGTGCCAGCAGCTCTAACGGGAACACCGGGGAGCTGTTTTTT. Residues: CASSSNGNTGELFF. The chain couples TRBV7-2 to TRBJ2-2; D is ambiguous. This CDR3 spans 14 amino acids. Germline CDR1 is SGHTA and CDR2 is FQGNSA. Trimming cost V 4 bases and J 1 base, with 7 bases left between them. The full variable domain, rest sourced from reference TRBV7-2 and TRBJ2-2, is GAGVSQSPSNKVTEKGKDVELRCDPISGHTALYWYRQSLGQGLEFLIYFQGNSAPDKSGLPSDRFSAERTGGSVSTLTIQRTQQEDSAVYLCASSSNGNTGELFFGEGSRLTVL.

The chain joins TRBV6-4 to TRBJ2-1, with 11 bases aligning to TRBD1. CDR3 length: 14 amino acids. Trimming at V came to 3 bases and at J to 6 bases, leaving 1 base not matched to a gene. Germline V gives CDR1 MRHNA, CDR2 SNTAGT. CDR3 loop: CASSEGTGGNEQFF. The CDR3 nucleotides read TGTGCCAGCAGTGAGGGGACAGGGGGCAATGAGCAGTTCTTC.

This chain joins TRBV14 and TRBJ1-2; weak D call: TRBD1 (5 bases). The V gene's germline CDR1 is SGHDN and CDR2 FVKESK. The CDR3 is made up of 15 amino acids. Trimming removed 4 bases from V and 0 bases from J, with 12 bases in between. The CDR3 loop reads CASSLAGLANYGYTF. CDR3 sequence (DNA): TGTGCCAGCAGCCTCGCAGGGCTAGCTAACTATGGCTACACCTTC. Combining the CDR3 with reference TRBV14 and TRBJ1-2 gives the whole variable domain EAGVTQFPSHSVIEKGQTVTLRCDPISGHDNLYWYRRVMGKEIKFLLHFVKESKQDESGMPNNRFLAERTGGTYSTLKVQPAELEDSGVYFCASSLAGLANYGYTFGSGTRLTVV.

Only one count was recorded for this clone. V is TRBV5-6 and J is TRBJ1-2, with TRBD1 as a possible D gene (5 bases). V was clipped by 2 bases and J by 8 bases, with 13 bases between them. Germline assignment: CDR1 SGHDT and CDR2 YYEEEE. The CDR3 has 13 amino acids. CDR3 loop: CASSFSGSGGYTF. In nucleotides, the CDR3 is TGTGCCAGCAGCTTTTCAGGGTCCGGCGGCTACACCTTC.

The rearrangement joins TRBV25-1 to TRBJ1-2; D uncertain. V gave up 2 bases and J gave up 4 bases, with 8 bases separating them. Germline V lookup: CDR1 MGHDK, CDR2 SYGVNS. The CDR3 is made up of 13 amino acids. The CDR3 DNA reads as TGTGCCAGCAGTGAAAGAGACTTCTATGGCTACACCTTC. Amino acid sequence: CASSERDFYGYTF.

V is TRBV4-1 and J is TRBJ2-7; 11 bases are shared with TRBD2. V was pared by 4 bases and J by 3 bases, with 2 bases of the junction left unmatched. There are 14 residues in the CDR3. From germline, CDR1 is MGHRA and CDR2 YSYEKL. In DNA form, the CDR3 reads TGCGCCAGCAGCCCGGGACTAGCGGACTACGAGCAGTACTTC. This gives the protein CASSPGLADYEQYF.

V usage is TRBV27 and J usage is TRBJ1-2; 7 bases match TRBD1. This CDR3 region has 15 residues. Germline lookup yields CDR1 MNHEY and CDR2 SMNVEV (reference sequence). V lost 2 bases to trimming and J lost 4 bases; unmatched junction nucleotides: 7. The CDR3 DNA reads as TGTGCCAGCAGTTTAGCGGCAGGGGGGATCTATGGCTACACCTTC. This gives the protein CASSLAAGGIYGYTF.

This clone appeared once. The genes are TRBV4-1 and TRBJ2-3; possibly TRBD2 for D (6 bases). CDR3 length: 19 amino acids. The V end lost 2 bases, the J end lost 6 bases, and 27 bases lay between the germline ends. CDR1 is MGHRA, CDR2 YSYEKL, per germline. The CDR3 coding sequence is TGCGCCAGCAGCCAACTAAGAGTGGTCAGCGGGCGAAGGTCTGATACGCAGTATTTT. Protein: CASSQLRVVSGRRSDTQYF.

The chain is built from TRBV6-5 and TRBJ1-2; 7 bases are shared with TRBD1. CDR1 and CDR2 (germline): MNHEY, SVGAGI. CDR3 size: 15 residues. J was trimmed by 6 bases and V by 5 bases; bases with no gene match: 12. The CDR3 loop is CASSHRQGRVNGYTF. For the CDR3, the DNA is TGTGCCAGCAGTCACAGACAGGGACGGGTTAATGGCTACACCTTC.

The gene calls are TRBV19 and TRBJ1-4; TRBD1 aligns across 10 bases. Germline V gives CDR1 LNHDA, CDR2 SQIVND (reference sequence). V lost 4 bases to trimming and J lost 8 bases; unmatched junction nucleotides: 1. This CDR3 spans 13 amino acids. This CDR3 is CASSRTGGEKLFF. The CDR3 DNA sequence: TGTGCCAGTAGTAGGACAGGGGGGGAAAAACTGTTTTTT.

The genes are TRBV6-1 and TRBJ1-6; 8 bases are a match to TRBD1. V lost 6 bases to trimming and J lost 7 bases; unmatched junction nucleotides: 5. Germline loops: CDR1 MNHNS, CDR2 SASEGT. This CDR3 comprises 14 residues. The CDR3 DNA sequence: TGTGCCAGCAGGCAGGGGGCGGGCAATTCACCCCTCCACTTT. It translates to CASRQGAGNSPLHF.

V usage is TRBV5-4 and J usage is TRBJ2-1, with D perhaps TRBD1 (6 bases). This CDR3 contains 13 residues. In germline, CDR1 is SGHNT, CDR2 YYREEE (reference sequence). The V and J ends lost 4 bases and 6 bases respectively, with 11 bases between them. The CDR3 region is CASSPGQFNEQFF. In nucleotides, the CDR3 is TGTGCCAGCAGCCCCGGACAGTTCAATGAGCAGTTCTTC. Supplemented by reference TRBV5-4 and TRBJ2-1, the full variable domain reads ETGVTQSPTHLIKTRGQQVTLRCSSQSGHNTVSWYQQALGQGPQFIFQYYREEENGRGNFPPRFSGLQFPNYSSELNVNALELDDSALYLCASSPGQFNEQFFGPGTRLTVL.

The chain joins TRBV14 to TRBJ2-7, with TRBD2 matching over 11 bases. J was trimmed by 4 bases and V by 4 bases; bases with no gene match: 6. The length of the CDR3 is 15 residues. CDR1 and CDR2 from the germline V gene are SGHDN and FVKESK. The CDR3 DNA follows: TGTGCCAGCAGCCCTAGCGGGGGGCCGTTATACGAGCAGTACTTC. Translated: CASSPSGGPLYEQYF.

The V call is TRBV7-3, the J call TRBJ2-1; 7 bases align to TRBD2. With V trimmed by 5 bases and J by 9 bases, 19 bases remained unmatched. Germline V gene data show CDR1 as SGHTA and CDR2 as FQGTGA. CDR3 size: 17 residues. CDR3 coding DNA: TGTGCCAGCAGCCTAAGAGGGCAGCGGGGTCTTTTAAGTGAGCAGTTCTTC. This translates into CASSLRGQRGLLSEQFF.

The V gene is TRBV6-6, the J gene TRBJ2-1; a weak D match, TRBD2 (6 bases). The germline gives CDR1 MNHNY, CDR2 SVGAGI (reference sequence). CDR3 length equals 14 residues. V was shortened by 4 bases and J by 8 bases, with 15 bases between the two germline ends. In DNA form, the CDR3 reads TGTGCCAGCAGTTGCAGCAGTGGGGGGTATGAGCAGTTCTTC. This gives the protein CASSCSSGGYEQFF.

This clone showed up just once. The chain combines TRBV10-2 with TRBJ2-7, with 10 bases identical to TRBD1. CDR3 length equals 15 residues. J lost 5 bases, V lost 5 bases, and 9 bases had no gene match. CDR1 and CDR2 from the germline V gene are WSHSY and SAAADI. The CDR3 loop is CASSIPGQGLHEQYF. The CDR3 nucleotides are TGCGCCAGCAGTATTCCGGGACAGGGGTTGCACGAGCAGTACTTC.